These 24 T cell receptor beta chains came from one sample sequenced in a study of blood T cells in healthy people across ages. A second PCR of roughly 7 to 11 cycles used a sample-barcoded 5' primer and a J-beta primer mix. In TCRdb, the 5' RACE reads were re-called with MiXCR into one record per CDR3 protein. The sample contains around 800,000 distinct CDR3 sequences, 62% of which appear only once. Sequencing was done on a sample of blood. These receptors came from a man aged 25-45 years in good health.

The V call is TRBV4-2, the J call TRBJ1-5; D is unresolved. Between the trimmed V and J ends, which lost 4 bases and 1 base, there was a span of 14 bases. Germline lookup yields CDR1 LGHNA and CDR2 YNFKEQ. The CDR3 spans 16 residues. CDR3 sequence: CASSPEIGISNQPQHF. CDR3 coding DNA: TGTGCCAGCAGCCCGGAAATAGGGATAAGCAATCAGCCCCAGCATTTT.

The chain has TRBV20-1 and TRBJ2-7; 7 bases are a match to TRBD1. Germline CDR1 is DFQATT and CDR2 is SNEGSKA (reference sequence). The CDR3 has 12 residues. The CDR3 here is CSARQGNYEQYF. The CDR3 region has the DNA TGCAGCGCACGACAGGGAAACTACGAGCAGTACTTC.

CDR3 sequence reads: CAISETGTGGSRATYNSPLHF. CDR3 bases: TGTGCCATCAGTGAAACCGGGACAGGGGGCTCACGAGCGACCTATAATTCACCCCTCCACTTT. This chain connects TRBV10-3 to TRBJ1-6, with 12 bases identical to TRBD1. Germline trimming cut 3 bases from V and 2 bases from J; bases unmatched to any gene: 14. There are 21 residues in the CDR3. Per the germline V gene, CDR1 is ENHRY and CDR2 is SYGVKD.

V and J are TRBV10-3 and TRBJ1-2; 10 nucleotides align to TRBD1. With V trimmed by 6 bases and J by 5 bases, 9 bases remained unmatched. From germline, CDR1 is ENHRY and CDR2 SYGVKD. CDR3 length: 15 amino acids. The CDR3 coding sequence is TGTGCCATCAGCCAGACAGGGGGCTTGGGATATGGCTACACCTTC. Protein product: CAISQTGGLGYGYTF.

This chain links TRBV15 with TRBJ2-3; no reliable D call. This CDR3 has 14 amino acids. Germline CDR1 and CDR2: LNHNV and YYDKDF (reference sequence). V lost 0 bases and J lost 4, with 8 bases in between. CDR3 in DNA: TGTGCCACCAGCAGAGATAGTGTATCAGATACGCAGTATTTT. It codes for CATSRDSVSDTQYF.

There are a few counts of this clonotype. The rearrangement uses TRBV7-9 and TRBJ2-7, with a tentative D call TRBD2 (5 bases). V shed 2 bases and J shed 0 bases, with 14 bases lying between them. The CDR3 totals 16 residues. The V gene's germline CDR1 is SEHNR and CDR2 FQNEAQ (reference sequence). CDR3 residues: CASSLSRGVSSYEQYF. The CDR3, as DNA: TGTGCCAGCAGCTTATCCCGGGGAGTTAGCTCCTACGAGCAGTACTTC.

This clonotype was counted between two and nine times. V and J are TRBV6-6 and TRBJ2-5, with 10 bases fitting TRBD1. The CDR3 sequence is 14 residues long. CDR1 is MNHNY and CDR2 is SVGAGI in the germline V gene (reference sequence). The ends lost 4 bases at V and 6 bases at J; junction bases unmatched: 5. CDR3 protein: CASSFGQGVKTQYF. In DNA form, the CDR3 reads TGTGCCAGCAGTTTTGGACAGGGGGTTAAGACCCAGTACTTC.

The V call is TRBV20-1, the J call TRBJ2-4, with D tentatively TRBD1 (6 bases). V lost 3 bases, J lost 0 bases, and 15 bases lay in between. The CDR3 length is 16 residues. Per germline, CDR1 DFQATT and CDR2 SNEGSKA (reference sequence). The CDR3 nucleotides read TGCAGTGCTAGTCCGGGACACTCCTTAGCCAAAAACATTCAGTACTTC. It codes for CSASPGHSLAKNIQYF.

The chain has TRBV2 and TRBJ2-7; maybe TRBD2 (6 bases). Trimming took 6 bases from V and 9 from J, leaving 9 bases between them. The CDR3 has 10 amino acids. Germline assignment: CDR1 SNHLY and CDR2 FYNNEI. DNA of the CDR3: TGTGCCAGCAGCCCCGGGGGGCAGTACTTC. Protein sequence: CASSPGGQYF.

This clonotype came up once. V and J are TRBV7-2 and TRBJ2-7; 8 bases fit TRBD1. With V trimmed by 0 bases and J by 6 bases, 7 bases remained unmatched. The CDR3 extends over 15 amino acids. Germline V lookup: CDR1 SGHTA, CDR2 FQGNSA. CDR3 DNA: TGTGCCAGCAGCTTAGCGGGGACAGGACCGCCCGAGCAGTACTTC. It is translated as CASSLAGTGPPEQYF.

The rearrangement uses TRBV19 and TRBJ2-7, with TRBD2 identical over 7 bases. CDR1 and CDR2 (germline): LNHDA, SQIVND (reference sequence). This CDR3 spans 15 amino acids. V lost 4 bases, J lost 1 base, and 7 bases stayed unmatched. The CDR3 loop reads CASSRERDGSYEQYF. The CDR3 bases are TGTGCCAGTAGTAGAGAGCGGGACGGTTCCTACGAGCAGTACTTC.

The chain carries TRBV11-2 and TRBJ1-2; D remains unclear. The CDR3 has 14 residues. Trimming stripped 2 bases from V and 8 bases from J, with 15 bases between. Germline CDR1 SGHAT, CDR2 FQNNGV. CDR3 sequence reads: CASSLQVADGGYTF. The CDR3 region has the DNA TGTGCCAGCAGCTTACAGGTCGCCGACGGGGGCTACACCTTC.

V gene TRBV10-3 combines with J gene TRBJ1-5; no firm D call. Germline assignment: CDR1 ENHRY and CDR2 SYGVKD. The V end lost 4 bases, the J end lost 1 base, and 8 bases lay between the germline ends. The CDR3 contains 14 residues. The CDR3 here is CAISGTASNQPQHF. CDR3 in DNA: TGTGCCATCAGTGGGACCGCCAGCAATCAGCCCCAGCATTTT.

The genes are TRBV6-5 and TRBJ2-4; D perhaps matches TRBD2 (5 bases). The DNA end is more similar to TRBJ2-5, so the J call may be wrong. CDR3 length: 15 amino acids. In germline, CDR1 is MNHEY, CDR2 SVGAGI. This CDR3 reads CASSHRTNTGETQYF. CDR3 coding DNA: TGTGCCAGCAGCCACCGGACCAACACGGGGGAGACCCAGTACTTC.

The V and J genes are TRBV20-1 and TRBJ1-4; D is possibly TRBD1 (6 bases). The CDR3 is 14 residues long. Per germline, CDR1 DFQATT and CDR2 SNEGSKA (reference sequence). V was pared by 0 bases and J by 7 bases, with 12 bases between. In nucleotides, the CDR3 is TGCAGTGCTAGAGAAGGAGGGGGGGGTGAAAAACTGTTTTTT. Residues: CSAREGGGGEKLFF.

The rearrangement links TRBV13 to TRBJ2-1; TRBD1 is a possible D gene (5 bases). V was shortened by 5 bases and J by 10 bases, with 18 bases between the two germline ends. CDR1 and CDR2 (germline): PRHDT, FYEKMQ (reference sequence). This CDR3 is 14 amino acids long. The CDR3 is CASSVFQGRGEQFF. As DNA, the CDR3 is TGTGCCAGCAGCGTTTTCCAGGGTAGAGGAGAGCAGTTCTTC.

The chain couples TRBV20-1 to TRBJ1-5; D call uncertain. The CDR3 has 12 residues. In germline, CDR1 is DFQATT, CDR2 SNEGSKA (reference sequence). V lost 4 bases and J 7 bases, leaving 11 bases between the germline ends. The chain's CDR3 is CSAKMGKQPQHF. Written as DNA, the CDR3 is TGCAGTGCTAAGATGGGGAAGCAGCCCCAGCATTTT.

V is TRBV20-1 and J is TRBJ1-6; D is uncertain. This CDR3 spans 12 amino acids. V lost 4 bases and J lost 9, with 10 bases in between. Germline CDR1 reads DFQATT; CDR2 reads SNEGSKA (reference sequence). CDR3 region: CSAMGNASPLHF. Written as DNA, the CDR3 is TGCAGTGCTATGGGGAACGCTTCACCCCTCCACTTT.

This clonotype has a count of ten or more. The gene calls are TRBV11-2 and TRBJ2-1; D is ambiguous. This CDR3 contains 14 residues. V dropped 3 bases and J dropped 0 bases, with 6 bases sitting between them. Germline lookup yields CDR1 SGHAT and CDR2 FQNNGV. The CDR3 loop reads CASSLASSYNEQFF. The CDR3, as DNA: TGTGCCAGCAGCTTGGCAAGCTCCTACAATGAGCAGTTCTTC.

A few counts support this clonotype. This sequence joins TRBV12-3 or TRBV12-4 and TRBJ2-6; 11 positions agree with TRBD1. The CDR3 extends over 16 amino acids. Losses at the gene ends were 5 bases for V and 2 bases for J; bases not matched to a gene: 2. Here the CDR3 reads CASSTGQGAGANVLTF. As DNA, the CDR3 is TGTGCCAGCAGTACGGGACAGGGGGCTGGGGCCAACGTCCTGACTTTC.

The chain combines TRBV7-2 with TRBJ2-6; no clear D. Germline CDR1 is SGHTA and CDR2 is FQGNSA. The CDR3 has 17 residues. Trimming shortened V by 2 bases and J by 1 base, and 12 bases separated the two germline ends. The DNA of the CDR3 is TGTGCCAGCAGCTTAATGTCTCCGAGTTCTGGGGCCAACGTCCTGACTTTC. This gives the protein CASSLMSPSSGANVLTF.

This clonotype was seen a few times. CDR3 sequence (DNA): TGCAGCGTTGATCTTGCAGGACGGGGCACAGATACGCAGTATTTT. This encodes CSVDLAGRGTDTQYF. This chain links TRBV29-1 with TRBJ2-3; no clear D. The CDR3 sequence is 15 residues long. The V gene lost 3 bases and the J gene lost 1 base, with 14 bases spanning the gap. Germline V lookup: CDR1 SQVTM, CDR2 ANQGSEA.

This clonotype came up a few times. The chain links TRBV29-1 to TRBJ2-7, with 8 bases that match TRBD1. With V trimmed by 7 bases and J by 4 bases, 6 bases remained unmatched. The CDR3 runs to 12 residues. From germline, CDR1 is SQVTM and CDR2 ANQGSEA. The CDR3 loop reads CSAKTGAYEQYF. In DNA, the CDR3 is TGCAGCGCCAAGACAGGGGCGTACGAGCAGTACTTC.

This clonotype appeared a few times. The chain recombines TRBV5-1 with TRBJ2-4; perhaps TRBD2 as D (6 bases). The length of the CDR3 is 13 residues. Between the trimmed V and J ends, which lost 0 bases and 7 bases, there was a span of 8 bases. Germline CDR1 reads SGHRS; CDR2 reads YFSETQ. Here the CDR3 reads CASSLGGRNIQYF. In DNA, the CDR3 is TGCGCCAGCAGCTTGGGTGGGAGGAACATTCAGTACTTC. Based on the CDR3 plus reference TRBV5-1 and TRBJ2-4, the full variable domain is KAGVTQTPRYLIKTRGQQVTLSCSPISGHRSVSWYQQTPGQGLQFLFEYFSETQRNKGNFPGRFSGRQFSNSRSEMNVSTLELGDSALYLCASSLGGRNIQYFGAGTRLSVL.